Below, 7 T cell receptor beta chains from the same sample are listed, as sequenced in a study of T-cell memory formation after mild COVID-19 (dated by TCRdb to about 2021). Library construction relied on 5' RACE. Sequencing was carried out with an Illumina NovaSeq 6000. In TCRdb, the public reads were trimmed at Q25 with fastp and aligned with MiXCR, with productive beta chains retained. A single entry per CDR3 protein holds the most common genes and DNA from its merged rows. In this sample the table shows about 110,000 distinct CDR3 sequences, around 12% of which occur a single time. The ten biggest clones cover roughly 30% of the sample. Material for sequencing was PBMCs or a T cell subset sorted from them (not recorded which). The receptors stem from an adult woman who had mild COVID-19 (a few samples of this study predate the infection). The sample titles of this study are shuffled in the database, so cell type and time point are left out; the donor was told from shared clones.

The chain has TRBV29-1 and TRBJ1-4; 7 nucleotides agree with TRBD1. V shed 2 bases and J 8 bases; nucleotides not matched to a gene: 14. CDR3 size: 16 residues. CDR1 is SQVTM and CDR2 is ANQGSEA in the germline V gene. The CDR3 bases are TGCAGCGTTGAATCCCAGGGGGTGGTAGTAGGAGAAAAACTGTTTTTT. It is translated as CSVESQGVVVGEKLFF.

V gene TRBV9 combines with J gene TRBJ2-1; D might be TRBD2 (6 bases). This CDR3 comprises 12 residues. From germline, CDR1 is SGDLS and CDR2 YYNGEE. Trimming took 0 bases from V and 10 from J, leaving 8 bases between them. CDR3: CASSVVSGEQFF. The DNA for the CDR3 is TGTGCCAGCAGCGTAGTTAGCGGAGAGCAGTTCTTC. The whole variable domain, filled in from reference TRBV9 and TRBJ2-1, reads DSGVTQTPKHLITATGQRVTLRCSPRSGDLSVYWYQQSLDQGLQFLIQYYNGEERAKGNILERFSAQQFPDLHSELNLSSLELGDSALYFCASSVVSGEQFFGPGTRLTVL.

J is TRBJ2-3 and V is TRBV12-3 or TRBV12-4, with TRBD2 matching 9 bases. This CDR3 is built from 16 residues. The junction had 5 bases not matched to a gene; V was cut back by 2 bases and J by 2 bases. CDR3 DNA sequence: TGTGCCAGCAGTTTAAGACTAGCGGACCCCACAGATACGCAGTATTTT. This sequence encodes CASSLRLADPTDTQYF.

The V gene is TRBV20-1, the J gene TRBJ2-1; no clear D gene. V gave up 0 bases and J gave up 1 base, with 13 bases separating them. CDR3 size: 16 residues. The germline V gene encodes CDR1 DFQATT and CDR2 SNEGSKA (reference sequence). The CDR3 coding sequence is TGCAGTGCTAGAGAAAATAGATGGGGTTCCTACAATGAGCAGTTCTTC. Its protein product is CSARENRWGSYNEQFF.

This clonotype came up a few times. The genes are TRBV6-6 and TRBJ1-2; D ambiguous. The CDR3 loop spans 14 amino acids. V shed 5 bases and J shed 2 bases, with 12 bases lying between them. In germline, CDR1 is MNHNY, CDR2 SVGAGI (reference sequence). This CDR3 reads CASSEETLNYGYTF. The CDR3, as DNA: TGTGCCAGCAGTGAAGAGACACTCAACTATGGCTACACCTTC.

This chain uses TRBV28 with TRBJ2-7, with D tentatively TRBD1 (5 bases). The ends were cut back, 5 bases at V and 4 bases at J, with 12 bases in the middle. There are 13 residues in the CDR3. Germline CDR1 and CDR2: MDHEN and SYDVKM. CDR3 sequence reads: CASSHPDSYEQYF. The CDR3 DNA reads TGTGCCAGCAGTCACCCCGACAGTTACGAGCAGTACTTC.

A few counts support this clonotype. The genes are TRBV18 and TRBJ2-7; 7 bases align to TRBD1. The CDR3 runs to 15 residues. With V trimmed by 2 bases and J by 3 bases, 7 bases remained unmatched. The V gene's germline CDR1 is KGHSH and CDR2 LQKENI. The CDR3 loop is CASSPNRGEDYEQYF. As DNA, the CDR3 is TGTGCCAGCTCACCAAACAGGGGAGAGGACTACGAGCAGTACTTC.